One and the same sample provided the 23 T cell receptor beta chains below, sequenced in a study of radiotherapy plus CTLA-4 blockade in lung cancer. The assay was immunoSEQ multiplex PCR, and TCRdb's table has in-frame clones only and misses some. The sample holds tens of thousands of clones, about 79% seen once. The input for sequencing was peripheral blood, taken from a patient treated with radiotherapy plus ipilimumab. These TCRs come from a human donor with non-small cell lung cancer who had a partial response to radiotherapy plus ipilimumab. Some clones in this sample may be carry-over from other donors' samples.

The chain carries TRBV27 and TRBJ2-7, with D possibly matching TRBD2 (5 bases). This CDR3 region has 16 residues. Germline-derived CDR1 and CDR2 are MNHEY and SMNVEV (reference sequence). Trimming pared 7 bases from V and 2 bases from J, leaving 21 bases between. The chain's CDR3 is CASTLPVALEAYEQYF. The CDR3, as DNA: TGTGCCAGCACCCTTCCAGTGGCACTAGAGGCCTACGAGCAGTACTTC.

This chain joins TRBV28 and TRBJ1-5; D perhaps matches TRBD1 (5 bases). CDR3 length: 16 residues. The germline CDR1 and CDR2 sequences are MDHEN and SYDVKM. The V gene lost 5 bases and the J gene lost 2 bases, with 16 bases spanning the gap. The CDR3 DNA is TGTGCCAGCAGTACCGGATGGAGGGGTGGCAATCAGCCCCAGCATTTT. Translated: CASSTGWRGGNQPQHF.

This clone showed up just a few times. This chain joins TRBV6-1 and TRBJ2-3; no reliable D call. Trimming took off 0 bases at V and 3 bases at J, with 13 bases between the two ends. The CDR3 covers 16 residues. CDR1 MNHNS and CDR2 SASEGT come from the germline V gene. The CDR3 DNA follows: TGTGCCAGCAGTGAAGCACCGAGGCCCGGTACAGATACGCAGTATTTT. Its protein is CASSEAPRPGTDTQYF.

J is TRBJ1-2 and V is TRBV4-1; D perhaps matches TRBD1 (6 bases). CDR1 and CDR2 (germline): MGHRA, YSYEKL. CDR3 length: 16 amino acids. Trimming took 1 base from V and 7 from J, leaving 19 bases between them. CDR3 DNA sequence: TGCGCCAGCAGCCAAGTGATTGGGGGCAGGCGAAGTGGCTACACCTTC. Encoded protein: CASSQVIGGRRSGYTF.

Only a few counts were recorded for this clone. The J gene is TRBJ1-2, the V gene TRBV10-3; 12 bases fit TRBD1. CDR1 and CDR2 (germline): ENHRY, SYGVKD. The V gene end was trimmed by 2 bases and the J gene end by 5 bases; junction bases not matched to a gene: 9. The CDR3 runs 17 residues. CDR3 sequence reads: CAISEGPGQGARYGYTF. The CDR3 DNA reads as TGTGCCATCAGTGAGGGGCCGGGACAGGGGGCGCGTTATGGCTACACCTTC.

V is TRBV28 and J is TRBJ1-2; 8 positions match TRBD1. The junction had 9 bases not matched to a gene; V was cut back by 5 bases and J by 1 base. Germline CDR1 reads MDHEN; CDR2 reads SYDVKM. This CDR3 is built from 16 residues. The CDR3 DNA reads TGTGCCAGCAGTCATGGACAGGGAGAACTTAACTATGGCTACACCTTC. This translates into CASSHGQGELNYGYTF.

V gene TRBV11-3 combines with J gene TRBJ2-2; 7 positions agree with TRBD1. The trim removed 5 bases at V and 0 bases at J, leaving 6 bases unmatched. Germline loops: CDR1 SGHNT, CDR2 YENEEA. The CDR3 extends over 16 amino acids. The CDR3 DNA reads TGTGCCAGCAGCGAGCGGACAGGAGCGAACACCGGGGAGCTGTTTTTT. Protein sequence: CASSERTGANTGELFF.

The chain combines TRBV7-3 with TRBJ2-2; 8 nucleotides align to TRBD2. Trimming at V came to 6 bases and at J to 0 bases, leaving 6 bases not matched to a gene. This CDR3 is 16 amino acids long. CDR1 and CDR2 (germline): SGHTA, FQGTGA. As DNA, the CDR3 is TGTGCCAGCAGGTCTAACGGGGGGGCGAACACCGGGGAGCTGTTTTTT. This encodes CASRSNGGANTGELFF.

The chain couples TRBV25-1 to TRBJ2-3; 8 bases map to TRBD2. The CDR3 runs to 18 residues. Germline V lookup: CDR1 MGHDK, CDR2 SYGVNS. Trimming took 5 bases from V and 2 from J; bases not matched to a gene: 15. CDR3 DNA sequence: TGTGCCAGCAGTTACGGCGCACTGGCGGGAGGCCACACAGATACGCAGTATTTT. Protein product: CASSYGALAGGHTDTQYF.

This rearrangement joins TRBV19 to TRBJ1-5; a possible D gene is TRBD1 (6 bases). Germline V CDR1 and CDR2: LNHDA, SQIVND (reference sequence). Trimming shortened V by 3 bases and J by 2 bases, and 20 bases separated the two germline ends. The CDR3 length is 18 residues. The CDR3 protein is CASSIALGNRQGNQPQHF. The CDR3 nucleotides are TGTGCCAGTAGTATCGCGCTGGGGAATAGACAGGGCAATCAGCCCCAGCATTTT. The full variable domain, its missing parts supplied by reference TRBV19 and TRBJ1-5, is DGGITQSPKYLFRKEGQNVTLSCEQNLNHDAMYWYRQDPGQGLRLIYYSQIVNDFQKGDIAEGYSVSREKKESFPLTVTSAQKNPTAFYLCASSIALGNRQGNQPQHFGDGTRLSIL.

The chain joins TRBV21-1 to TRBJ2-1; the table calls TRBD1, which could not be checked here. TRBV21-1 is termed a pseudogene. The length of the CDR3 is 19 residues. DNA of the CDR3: TGTGCCAGCAGCAAGAACTTACCGAAGGACAGGCGCTCCTACAATGAGCAGTTCTTC. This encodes CASSKNLPKDRRSYNEQFF.

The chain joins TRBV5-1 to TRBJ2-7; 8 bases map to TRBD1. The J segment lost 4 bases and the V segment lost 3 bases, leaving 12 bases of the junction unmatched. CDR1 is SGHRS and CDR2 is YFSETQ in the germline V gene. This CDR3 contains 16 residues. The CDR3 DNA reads TGCGCCAGCAGCTACGGGACAGGTGCCGGGGGATACGAGCAGTACTTC. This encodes CASSYGTGAGGYEQYF.

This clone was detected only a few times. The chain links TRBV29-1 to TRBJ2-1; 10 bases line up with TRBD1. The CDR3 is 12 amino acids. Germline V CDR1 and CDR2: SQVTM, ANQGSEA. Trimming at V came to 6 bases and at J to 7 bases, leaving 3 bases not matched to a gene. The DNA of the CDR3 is TGCAGCGTATCGGACAGGGGGAATGAGCAGTTCTTC. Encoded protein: CSVSDRGNEQFF.

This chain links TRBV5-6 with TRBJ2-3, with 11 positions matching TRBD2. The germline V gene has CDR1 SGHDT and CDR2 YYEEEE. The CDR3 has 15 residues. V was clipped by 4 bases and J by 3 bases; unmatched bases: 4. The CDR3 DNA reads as TGTGCCAGCAGCGTTACTAGCGGGGGAACAGATACGCAGTATTTT. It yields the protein CASSVTSGGTDTQYF.

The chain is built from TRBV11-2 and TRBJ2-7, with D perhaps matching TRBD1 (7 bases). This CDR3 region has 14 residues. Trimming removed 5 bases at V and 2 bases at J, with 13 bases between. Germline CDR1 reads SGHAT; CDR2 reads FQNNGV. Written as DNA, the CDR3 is TGTGCCAGCAGCCCAGGGGGGATGCCCTACGAGCAGTACTTC. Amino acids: CASSPGGMPYEQYF.

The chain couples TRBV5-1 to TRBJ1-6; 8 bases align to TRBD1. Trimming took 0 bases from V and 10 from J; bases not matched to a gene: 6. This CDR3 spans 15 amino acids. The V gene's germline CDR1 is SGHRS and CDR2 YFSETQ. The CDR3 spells CASSLAQGASSPLHF. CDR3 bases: TGCGCCAGCAGCTTGGCTCAGGGGGCGAGCTCACCCCTCCACTTT. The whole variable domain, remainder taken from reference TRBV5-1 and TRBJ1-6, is KAGVTQTPRYLIKTRGQQVTLSCSPISGHRSVSWYQQTPGQGLQFLFEYFSETQRNKGNFPGRFSGRQFSNSRSEMNVSTLELGDSALYLCASSLAQGASSPLHFGNGTRLTVT.

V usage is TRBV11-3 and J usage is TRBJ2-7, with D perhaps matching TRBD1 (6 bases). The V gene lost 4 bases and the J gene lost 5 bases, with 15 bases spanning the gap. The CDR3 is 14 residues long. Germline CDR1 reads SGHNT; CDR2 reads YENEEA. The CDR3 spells CASSSTQGSDEQYF. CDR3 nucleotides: TGTGCCAGCAGCTCAACCCAGGGGAGCGACGAGCAGTACTTC.

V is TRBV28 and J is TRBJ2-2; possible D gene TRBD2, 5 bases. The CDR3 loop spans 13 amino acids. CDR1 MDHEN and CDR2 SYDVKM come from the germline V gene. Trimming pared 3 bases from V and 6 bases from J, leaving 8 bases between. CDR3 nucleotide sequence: TGTGCCAGCAGTTTTCGGGAACCCGGGGAGCTGTTTTTT. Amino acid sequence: CASSFREPGELFF.

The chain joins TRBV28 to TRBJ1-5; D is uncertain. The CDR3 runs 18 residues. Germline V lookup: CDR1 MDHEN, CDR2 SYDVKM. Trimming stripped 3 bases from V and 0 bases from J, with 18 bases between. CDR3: CASSLVKGGPYSNQPQHF. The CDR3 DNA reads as TGTGCCAGCAGTTTGGTGAAGGGAGGCCCCTATAGCAATCAGCCCCAGCATTTT.

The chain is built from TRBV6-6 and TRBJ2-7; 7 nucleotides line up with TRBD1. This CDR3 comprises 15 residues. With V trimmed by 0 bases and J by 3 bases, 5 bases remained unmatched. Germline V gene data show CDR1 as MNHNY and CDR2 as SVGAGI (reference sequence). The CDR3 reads CASSYSSPGGYEQYF. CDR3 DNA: TGTGCCAGCAGTTACTCGAGTCCAGGGGGCTACGAGCAGTACTTC.

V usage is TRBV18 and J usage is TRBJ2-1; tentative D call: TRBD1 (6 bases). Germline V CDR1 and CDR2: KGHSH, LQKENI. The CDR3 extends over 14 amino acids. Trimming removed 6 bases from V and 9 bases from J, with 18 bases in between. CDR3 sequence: CASSPNLQGIEQFF. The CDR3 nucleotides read TGTGCCAGCTCTCCAAATTTACAGGGCATTGAGCAGTTCTTC.

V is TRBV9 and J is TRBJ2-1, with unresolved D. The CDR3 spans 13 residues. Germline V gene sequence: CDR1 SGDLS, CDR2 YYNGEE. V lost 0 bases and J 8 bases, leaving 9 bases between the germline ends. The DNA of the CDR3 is TGTGCCAGCAGCGTAGCCCTAGGCTATGAGCAGTTCTTC. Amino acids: CASSVALGYEQFF.

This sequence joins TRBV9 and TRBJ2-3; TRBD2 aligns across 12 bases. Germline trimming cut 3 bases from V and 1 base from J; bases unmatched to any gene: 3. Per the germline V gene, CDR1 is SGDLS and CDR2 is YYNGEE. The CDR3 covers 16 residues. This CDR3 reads CASSEWTSGGTDTQYF. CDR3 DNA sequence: TGTGCCAGCAGCGAGTGGACTAGCGGGGGCACAGATACGCAGTATTTT.